A selection of T cell receptor beta chains follows, all from one sample in a study of blood T cell repertoires in COVID-19. Here immunoSEQ multiplex PCR was the method, and the copy in TCRdb shows in-frame clones only, minus some. The sample holds 350,000 to 450,000 clones, 85% seen once. Source material: peripheral blood. These receptors were taken from a woman aged 18-29 years with acute or convalescent COVID-19. Both conserved end residues are part of each CDR3. Part of the rows lack a size; the others show once, few, many or a class for expanded clones.

v_call: TRBV19; clone_size: NA; cdr3_aa: CATSSAGIYEQYF
v_call: TRBV4-1; clone_size: NA; cdr3_aa: CASSLLGATGELFF
v_call: TRBV5-1; clone_size: NA; cdr3_aa: CASSFTSGRKQRTDTQYF
v_call: TRBV3-1/TRBV3-2; clone_size: NA; cdr3_aa: CASSQIGQSEAFF
v_call: TRBV28; clone_size: NA; cdr3_aa: CASSRGRGLITEAFF
v_call: TRBV7-9; clone_size: NA; cdr3_aa: CASSFGREGYGYTF
v_call: TRBV19; clone_size: NA; cdr3_aa: CASSIGQGDNSPLHF
v_call: TRBV2; clone_size: NA; cdr3_aa: CASSGPGTGGEDYGYTF
v_call: TRBV3-1/TRBV3-2; clone_size: NA; cdr3_aa: CASSQAVWSPLHF
v_call: TRBV27; clone_size: NA; cdr3_aa: CASSPGTGALSSYNEQFF
v_call: TRBV9; clone_size: NA; cdr3_aa: CASSVMAESNTGELFF
v_call: TRBV27; clone_size: NA; cdr3_aa: CASSSRDRVPDTQYF
v_call: TRBV11-2; clone_size: NA; cdr3_aa: CASSLERFAFPSQYF
v_call: TRBV2; clone_size: NA; cdr3_aa: CASSSPGQGEPEAFF
v_call: TRBV21-1; clone_size: few; cdr3_aa: CASSKGPHGQGDRELFF
v_call: TRBV4-1; clone_size: NA; cdr3_aa: CASTPGATLTYEQYF
v_call: TRBV19; clone_size: NA; cdr3_aa: CASSMSGEGNQPQHF
v_call: TRBV6-7; clone_size: NA; cdr3_aa: CASSYSKQGRQPQHF
v_call: TRBV28; clone_size: NA; cdr3_aa: CATEDTGTHEKLFF
v_call: TRBV10-1; clone_size: NA; cdr3_aa: CASRAQGNTEAFF
v_call: TRBV19; clone_size: once; cdr3_aa: CASSIVARDKKEPFF
v_call: TRBV6-5; clone_size: NA; cdr3_aa: CASSSPTSGTYEQYF
v_call: TRBV19; clone_size: NA; cdr3_aa: CASSWTTGNEKLFF
v_call: TRBV6-5; clone_size: NA; cdr3_aa: CASRPGQSNSPLHF
v_call: TRBV28; clone_size: NA; cdr3_aa: CASSLRREETEAFF
v_call: TRBV29-1; clone_size: NA; cdr3_aa: CSVEDRSGATDTQYF
v_call: TRBV19; clone_size: once; cdr3_aa: CASQQETYQPQHF
v_call: TRBV30; clone_size: NA; cdr3_aa: CAWSVRTGGTDTQYF
v_call: TRBV3-1/TRBV3-2; clone_size: NA; cdr3_aa: CASTQIDRYQETQYF
v_call: TRBV24-1; clone_size: NA; cdr3_aa: CATSDFLVRTELNTGELFF
v_call: TRBV7-9; clone_size: few; cdr3_aa: CASSSTRTGGSGTEAFF
v_call: TRBV28; clone_size: NA; cdr3_aa: CASNRGQNGYTF
v_call: TRBV3-1/TRBV3-2; clone_size: NA; cdr3_aa: CASSQDHGAGGYTF
v_call: TRBV5-8; clone_size: NA; cdr3_aa: CASSLAETGNQPQHF
v_call: TRBV7-9; clone_size: NA; cdr3_aa: CASSTPGLADYNEQFF
v_call: TRBV7-2; clone_size: NA; cdr3_aa: CASSPQGQINQPQHF
v_call: TRBV29-1; clone_size: NA; cdr3_aa: CSAQGDTGELFF
v_call: TRBV3-1/TRBV3-2; clone_size: NA; cdr3_aa: CASSQAEVSTDTQYF
v_call: TRBV5-1; clone_size: NA; cdr3_aa: CASSPWRAACTDTQYF
v_call: TRBV6-6; clone_size: NA; cdr3_aa: CASSLVTNYGYTF
v_call: TRBV5-6; clone_size: NA; cdr3_aa: CASTFGGTDGYTF
v_call: TRBV25-1; clone_size: NA; cdr3_aa: CASSDPTGSLGDYEQYF
v_call: TRBV5-6; clone_size: NA; cdr3_aa: CASSYRATATNEKLFF